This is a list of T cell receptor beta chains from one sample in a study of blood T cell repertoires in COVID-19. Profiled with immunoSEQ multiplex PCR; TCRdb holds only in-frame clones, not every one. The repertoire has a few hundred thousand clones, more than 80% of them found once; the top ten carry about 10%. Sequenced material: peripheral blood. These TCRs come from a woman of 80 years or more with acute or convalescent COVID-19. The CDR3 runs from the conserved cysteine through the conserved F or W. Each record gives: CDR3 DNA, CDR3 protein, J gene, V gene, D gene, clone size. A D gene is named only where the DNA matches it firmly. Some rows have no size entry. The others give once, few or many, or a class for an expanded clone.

cdr3_nt: TGTGCCAGCAGCCAAGATATGACCGGGGAGCTGTTTTTT
cdr3_aa: CASSQDMTGELFF
j_call: TRBJ2-2
v_call: TRBV14
d_call: -
clone_size: -

cdr3_nt: TGCGCCAGCAGCTTGGAGGGACGGAGGGAAAATGAAAAACTGTTTTTT
cdr3_aa: CASSLEGRRENEKLFF
j_call: TRBJ1-4
v_call: TRBV5-1
d_call: -
clone_size: -

cdr3_nt: TGTGCCAGCAGCAGAACAGGGGACTCTGGGGCCAACGTCCTGACTTTC
cdr3_aa: CASSRTGDSGANVLTF
j_call: TRBJ2-6
v_call: TRBV5-5
d_call: TRBD1
clone_size: -

cdr3_nt: TGTGCCAGCTCATCCACAGGGGGCACTGAAGCTTTCTTT
cdr3_aa: CASSSTGGTEAFF
j_call: TRBJ1-1
v_call: TRBV18
d_call: TRBD1
clone_size: few

cdr3_nt: TGTGCCAGCAGCTTTAACGCGGGCTACAATGAGCAGTTCTTC
cdr3_aa: CASSFNAGYNEQFF
j_call: TRBJ2-1
v_call: TRBV7-2
d_call: -
clone_size: -

cdr3_nt: TGTGCCAGCAGTTTAACAGGGGGGTGGGCGACTGAAGCTTTCTTT
cdr3_aa: CASSLTGGWATEAFF
j_call: TRBJ1-1
v_call: TRBV6-5
d_call: TRBD1
clone_size: -

cdr3_nt: TGTGCCAGCAGCGGGGTAACAGGGCCCGCGGATCTTGACACTGAAGCTTTCTTT
cdr3_aa: CASSGVTGPADLDTEAFF
j_call: TRBJ1-1
v_call: TRBV21-1
d_call: -
clone_size: -

cdr3_nt: TGTGCTAGTGGTTCCGGACTAGCGGGAGGGCGATACACAGATACGCAGTATTTT
cdr3_aa: CASGSGLAGGRYTDTQYF
j_call: TRBJ2-3
v_call: TRBV12-5
d_call: TRBD2
clone_size: -

cdr3_nt: TGTGCCAGCAGCCTACTGAACCAGCCCCAGCATTTT
cdr3_aa: CASSLLNQPQHF
j_call: TRBJ1-5
v_call: TRBV28
d_call: -
clone_size: -

cdr3_nt: TGCAGCGTGGGGGGGACGCTAGCGGGAGGTGAGCAGTTCTTC
cdr3_aa: CSVGGTLAGGEQFF
j_call: TRBJ2-1
v_call: TRBV29-1
d_call: TRBD2
clone_size: -

cdr3_nt: TGTGCCAGCAGGCTGGACAGGGGCAACACTGAAGCTTTCTTT
cdr3_aa: CASRLDRGNTEAFF
j_call: TRBJ1-1
v_call: TRBV6-5
d_call: TRBD1
clone_size: once

cdr3_nt: TGTGCCAGCGTGTACTCCGAGACAACGCAGACCCAGTACTTC
cdr3_aa: CASVYSETTQTQYF
j_call: TRBJ2-5
v_call: TRBV7-9
d_call: -
clone_size: -

cdr3_nt: TGTGCCAGCAGCCCTGCGGTAGAAAATACGCAGTATTTT
cdr3_aa: CASSPAVENTQYF
j_call: TRBJ2-3
v_call: TRBV7-2
d_call: -
clone_size: few

cdr3_nt: TGCGCCAGCAGCTTCACCAGGGGGGTTTATGGCTACACCTTC
cdr3_aa: CASSFTRGVYGYTF
j_call: TRBJ1-2
v_call: TRBV5-1
d_call: TRBD1
clone_size: -

cdr3_nt: TGTGCCTGCTTAACAGACGGTAATGAAAAACTGTTTTTT
cdr3_aa: CACLTDGNEKLFF
j_call: TRBJ1-4
v_call: TRBV30
d_call: -
clone_size: -

cdr3_nt: TGTGCCAGCTTCTTAAGCCGCCCTTTAACAGGGAACACTGAAGCTTTCTTT
cdr3_aa: CASFLSRPLTGNTEAFF
j_call: TRBJ1-1
v_call: TRBV7-8
d_call: -
clone_size: -

cdr3_nt: TGTGCCAGCTCACCCGGGGGGGCAGGAGAGACCCAGTACTTC
cdr3_aa: CASSPGGAGETQYF
j_call: TRBJ2-5
v_call: TRBV18
d_call: TRBD2
clone_size: -

cdr3_nt: TGTGCCACCAGTGACCCGGGACAGGGGGCTGACTATGGCTACACCTTC
cdr3_aa: CATSDPGQGADYGYTF
j_call: TRBJ1-2
v_call: TRBV24-1
d_call: TRBD1
clone_size: -

cdr3_nt: TGCGCCAGCAGCTTGGGGGACAGGTTGACCTACAATGAGCAGTTCTTC
cdr3_aa: CASSLGDRLTYNEQFF
j_call: TRBJ2-1
v_call: TRBV5-1
d_call: TRBD1
clone_size: -

cdr3_nt: TGTGCCAGCAGCTTGGTGACTAGCGGGGGGAACAATGAGCAGTTCTTC
cdr3_aa: CASSLVTSGGNNEQFF
j_call: TRBJ2-1
v_call: TRBV5-4
d_call: TRBD2
clone_size: -

cdr3_nt: TGCGCCAGCAGCCAAGGGTTAGCGGGGGCCTCCTACGAGCAGTACTTC
cdr3_aa: CASSQGLAGASYEQYF
j_call: TRBJ2-7
v_call: TRBV4-1
d_call: TRBD2
clone_size: -

cdr3_nt: TGTGCCAGCAGCACAACGACAGGGAACTATGGCTACACCTTC
cdr3_aa: CASSTTTGNYGYTF
j_call: TRBJ1-2
v_call: TRBV9
d_call: TRBD1
clone_size: -

cdr3_nt: TGTGCCAGCAGGGGGGAGGGGTACAATTCACCCCTCCACTTT
cdr3_aa: CASRGEGYNSPLHF
j_call: TRBJ1-6
v_call: TRBV9
d_call: -
clone_size: -

cdr3_nt: TGCAGCGCCCATGGGGGGAAGTATGGCTACACCTTC
cdr3_aa: CSAHGGKYGYTF
j_call: TRBJ1-2
v_call: TRBV29-1
d_call: -
clone_size: -

cdr3_nt: TGTGCCAGCAGCTTAGCGGACAGGGTTAGTGGCTACACCTTC
cdr3_aa: CASSLADRVSGYTF
j_call: TRBJ1-2
v_call: TRBV7-2
d_call: TRBD1
clone_size: -

cdr3_nt: TGTGCCACCAGCAGAGCGCCCGGTTCCCTCCACTTT
cdr3_aa: CATSRAPGSLHF
j_call: TRBJ1-6
v_call: TRBV15
d_call: -
clone_size: -

cdr3_nt: TGTGCCAGCAGCTTGGGGGGGCTGGACACTGAAGCTTTCTTT
cdr3_aa: CASSLGGLDTEAFF
j_call: TRBJ1-1
v_call: TRBV5-8
d_call: -
clone_size: -

cdr3_nt: TGTGCCAGCAGCTTAATGGGCCATGGGGAGACCCAGTACTTC
cdr3_aa: CASSLMGHGETQYF
j_call: TRBJ2-5
v_call: TRBV7-3
d_call: -
clone_size: -

cdr3_nt: TGTGCCAGCACCAACTACAATGAGCAGTTCTTC
cdr3_aa: CASTNYNEQFF
j_call: TRBJ2-1
v_call: TRBV12-3/TRBV12-4
d_call: -
clone_size: -

cdr3_nt: TGCGCCAGCAGCCAATTTAACATCGAGGTTGGGAATTCACCCCTCCACTTT
cdr3_aa: CASSQFNIEVGNSPLHF
j_call: TRBJ1-6
v_call: TRBV4-1
d_call: -
clone_size: -

cdr3_nt: TGTGCCAGCAGTGGCCCCGGGACAGGGAATACCTACGAGCAGTACTTC
cdr3_aa: CASSGPGTGNTYEQYF
j_call: TRBJ2-7
v_call: TRBV6-1
d_call: TRBD1
clone_size: -

cdr3_nt: TGTGCCAGTAGTTACACTCAAACAGGAATTGTCTACGAGCAGTACTTC
cdr3_aa: CASSYTQTGIVYEQYF
j_call: TRBJ2-7
v_call: TRBV19
d_call: -
clone_size: -

cdr3_nt: TGCGCCAGCAGCTTACGGCGGGAGTTTCGTGCCACCGGGGAGCTGTTTTTT
cdr3_aa: CASSLRREFRATGELFF
j_call: TRBJ2-2
v_call: TRBV5-1
d_call: TRBD2
clone_size: -

cdr3_nt: TGTGCCAGCAGTTTGAGGCGCGACACAGATACGCAGTATTTT
cdr3_aa: CASSLRRDTDTQYF
j_call: TRBJ2-3
v_call: TRBV27
d_call: -
clone_size: once

cdr3_nt: TGTGCCAGTACCTTGGGGGGATGGGGCTTC
cdr3_aa: CASTLGGWGF
j_call: TRBJ2-7
v_call: TRBV6-5
d_call: -
clone_size: -

cdr3_nt: TGCGCCAGCAGCCCTTCATACGGCCAGGGTCGAGATACGCAGTATTTT
cdr3_aa: CASSPSYGQGRDTQYF
j_call: TRBJ2-3
v_call: TRBV4-1
d_call: -
clone_size: -

cdr3_nt: TGTGCCAGCAGTTCCCAGGGGGATAGCAATCAGCCCCAGCATTTT
cdr3_aa: CASSSQGDSNQPQHF
j_call: TRBJ1-5
v_call: TRBV6-2/TRBV6-3
d_call: TRBD1
clone_size: -

cdr3_nt: TGTGCCAGCAGTGACAGGAGCAATCAGCCCCAGCATTTT
cdr3_aa: CASSDRSNQPQHF
j_call: TRBJ1-5
v_call: TRBV27
d_call: -
clone_size: -

cdr3_nt: TGTGCCAGCAGCTTTTCTCCTTATAACACCATATATTTT
cdr3_aa: CASSFSPYNTIYF
j_call: TRBJ1-3
v_call: TRBV11-2
d_call: -
clone_size: -

cdr3_nt: TGTGCCAGCAAGTTAGACTTTTCCCCCTCCTACGAGCAGTACTTC
cdr3_aa: CASKLDFSPSYEQYF
j_call: TRBJ2-7
v_call: TRBV6-5
d_call: -
clone_size: -

cdr3_nt: TGTGCCAGCAGTTCCACAGGACAGGGAAGGGATGGCTACACCTTC
cdr3_aa: CASSSTGQGRDGYTF
j_call: TRBJ1-2
v_call: TRBV6-2/TRBV6-3
d_call: TRBD1
clone_size: -

cdr3_nt: TGTGCCAGCAGTGAAGGCAGGTTTAGTGGAAACACCATATATTTT
cdr3_aa: CASSEGRFSGNTIYF
j_call: TRBJ1-3
v_call: TRBV6-1
d_call: -
clone_size: -

cdr3_nt: TGTGCCAGCAGCTTTCAGGGAGGCGGTGAAAAACTGTTTTTT
cdr3_aa: CASSFQGGGEKLFF
j_call: TRBJ1-4
v_call: TRBV7-9
d_call: -
clone_size: -

cdr3_nt: TGTGCCAGCTCACCCGACGGGGGTAGAAGCACAGATACGCAGTATTTT
cdr3_aa: CASSPDGGRSTDTQYF
j_call: TRBJ2-3
v_call: TRBV18
d_call: -
clone_size: few

cdr3_nt: TGCAGCGTTGACCCACAGGGAACGAGCTATGGCTACACCTTC
cdr3_aa: CSVDPQGTSYGYTF
j_call: TRBJ1-2
v_call: TRBV29-1
d_call: -
clone_size: -

cdr3_nt: TGTGCCAGCAGCCCTCCGAGGCGGAACACAGATACGCAGTATTTT
cdr3_aa: CASSPPRRNTDTQYF
j_call: TRBJ2-3
v_call: TRBV7-2
d_call: -
clone_size: -

cdr3_nt: TGTGCCTGGAGGAGGGGGCTAGCGGGATTATTCACCGGGGAGCTGTTTTTT
cdr3_aa: CAWRRGLAGLFTGELFF
j_call: TRBJ2-2
v_call: TRBV30
d_call: TRBD2
clone_size: -

cdr3_nt: TGTGCCTGGAGTGTACGGCGGGGGACTAACTATGGCTACACCTTC
cdr3_aa: CAWSVRRGTNYGYTF
j_call: TRBJ1-2
v_call: TRBV30
d_call: -
clone_size: -